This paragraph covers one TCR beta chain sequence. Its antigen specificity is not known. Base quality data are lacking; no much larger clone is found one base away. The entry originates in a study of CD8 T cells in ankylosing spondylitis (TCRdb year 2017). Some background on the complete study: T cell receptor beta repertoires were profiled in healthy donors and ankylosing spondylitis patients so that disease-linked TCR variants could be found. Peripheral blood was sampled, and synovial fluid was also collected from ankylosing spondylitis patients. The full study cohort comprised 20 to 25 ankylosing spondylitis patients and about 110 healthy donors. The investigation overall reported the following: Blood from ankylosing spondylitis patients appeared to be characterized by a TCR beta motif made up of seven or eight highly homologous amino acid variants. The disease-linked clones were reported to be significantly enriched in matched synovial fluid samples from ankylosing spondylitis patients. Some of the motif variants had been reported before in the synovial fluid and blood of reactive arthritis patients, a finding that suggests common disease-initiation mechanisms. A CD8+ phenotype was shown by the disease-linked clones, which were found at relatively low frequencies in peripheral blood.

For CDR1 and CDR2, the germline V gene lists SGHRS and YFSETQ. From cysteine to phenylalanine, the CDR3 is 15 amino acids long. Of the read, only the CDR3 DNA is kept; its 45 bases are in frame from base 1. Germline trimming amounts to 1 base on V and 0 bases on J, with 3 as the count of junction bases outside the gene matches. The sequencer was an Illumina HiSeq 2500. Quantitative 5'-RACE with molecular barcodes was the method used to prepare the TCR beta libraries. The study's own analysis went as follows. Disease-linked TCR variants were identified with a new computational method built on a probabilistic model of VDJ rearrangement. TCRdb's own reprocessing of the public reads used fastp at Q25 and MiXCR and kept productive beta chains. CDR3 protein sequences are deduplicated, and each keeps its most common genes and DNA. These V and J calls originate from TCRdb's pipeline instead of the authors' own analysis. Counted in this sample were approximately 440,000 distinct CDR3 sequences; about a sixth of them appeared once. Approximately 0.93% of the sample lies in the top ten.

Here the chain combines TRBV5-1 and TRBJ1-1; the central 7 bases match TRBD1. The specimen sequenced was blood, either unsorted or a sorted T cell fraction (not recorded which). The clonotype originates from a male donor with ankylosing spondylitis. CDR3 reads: CASSLTGEMNTEAFF. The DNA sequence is TGCGCCAGCAGCTTGACAGGGGAGATGAACACTGAAGCTTTCTTT.